This paragraph reports one T cell receptor beta chain. V lost 3 bases and J lost 7, with 13 bases in between. Germline V gene sequence: CDR1 GTSNPN, CDR2 SVGIG (reference sequence). The CDR3 runs to 13 residues. Baseline, cycle 4 day 1, and cycle 7 day 1 were the blood sampling points. TCRdb keeps only in-frame clones here, not all; method: immunoSEQ multiplex PCR. The sample records about 53,000 clones, about 88% being singletons. The sample comes from a study of OX40 agonist ivuxolimab in advanced cancers. Across the whole study: Patients in dose escalation had liver, melanoma, kidney or head and neck cancers. Cohort: around 86% men, mean age approximately 64, aged roughly 23 to 90.

Sequencing was performed on CD4+ or CD8+ T cells sorted from blood, taken in a trial of the OX40 agonist ivuxolimab. This clonotype was sampled from an adult with an advanced solid tumor such as melanoma, head and neck, liver or kidney cancer. The chain is built from TRBV30 and TRBJ2-1, with D tentatively TRBD2 (6 bases). CDR3 amino acids: CAWRPPGRNEQFF. CDR3 coding DNA: TGTGCCTGGAGGCCCCCAGGGAGGAATGAGCAGTTCTTC.